This T cell receptor (beta chain) was sequenced for a study of blood T cell repertoires in COVID-19. About the research overall: PBMCs, B-cell-depleted T cells, or T cells were the source of the cDNA or gDNA that made up the material.

Sequencing was performed with immunoSEQ multiplex PCR; in TCRdb, only in-frame clones are kept and a portion is missing. In the table there are roughly 150,000 clones, approximately 80% of which are singletons. Looked up from germline, CDR1 is SGHVS and CDR2 is FQNEAQ. The CDR3 length is 16 residues. Trimming took 2 bases from V and 6 from J, leaving 19 bases between them. The chain recombines TRBV7-8 with TRBJ1-2; D is undetermined. The clonotype originates from a woman of 80 years or more with acute or convalescent COVID-19. The specimen was peripheral blood. CDR3 DNA sequence: TGTGCCAGCAGCTTACAATCCGGAGGAGGGAATCATGGCTACACCTTC. This sequence encodes CASSLQSGGGNHGYTF.